Shown below are 32 T cell receptor beta chains from a single sample sequenced in a study of T cells in narcolepsy (dated by TCRdb to the late 2010s). The library relied on the immunoSEQ multiplex PCR assay. TCRdb provides this immuneACCESS table in a form limited to in-frame rearrangements. Some clones are lacking; in checked studies, under half of them reflect an unresolved V gene, and why the rest are absent is not known. Recorded for this sample are about 33,000 clones; 85% to 90% of them occurred a single time. The top ten clonotypes cover 0.95% to 1.5% of the sample. The sequencing input was CD45RA- memory CD4+ T cells from PBMCs. Read against the paper, the sample's cell subset or site label means: memory T cells sorted ex vivo from peripheral blood. These receptors were collected from a human donor with narcolepsy.

The chain couples TRBV29-1 to TRBJ2-7; D assignment may be TRBD1 or TRBD2 (5 bases each). The CDR3 totals 14 residues. Trimming pared 4 bases from V and 0 bases from J, leaving 13 bases between. The germline V gene encodes CDR1 SQVTM and CDR2 ANQGSEA. The CDR3 spells CSVAGSLSSYEQYF. CDR3 in DNA: TGCAGCGTTGCAGGGAGTCTCAGCTCCTACGAGCAGTACTTC.

This clone was recorded a few times. The chain recombines TRBV2 with TRBJ2-7; maybe TRBD1 (6 bases). Germline-derived CDR1 and CDR2 are SNHLY and FYNNEI. Trimming left V 6 bases short and J 2 bases short, with 17 bases between. The length of the CDR3 is 15 residues. This CDR3 reads CASRDLVDRPYEQYF. DNA for the CDR3: TGTGCCAGCAGGGATCTCGTGGACAGACCCTACGAGCAGTACTTC.

The J gene is TRBJ1-5, the V gene TRBV19; TRBD1 might be the D (6 bases). Germline V lookup: CDR1 LNHDA, CDR2 SQIVND (reference sequence). V was clipped by 6 bases and J by 5 bases, with 11 bases between them. CDR3 length equals 13 residues. The chain's CDR3 is CASSLRGYQPQHF. Here the CDR3 DNA reads TGTGCCAGTAGCCTTAGGGGGTATCAGCCCCAGCATTTT.

J is TRBJ1-1 and V is TRBV5-1; possible D gene TRBD1, 5 bases. The CDR3 spans 14 residues. The germline V and J ends were trimmed by 0 bases and 2 bases, with 8 bases remaining between them. Germline V gene lookup returns CDR1 SGHRS and CDR2 YFSETQ. The CDR3: CASSLGGVNTEAFF. CDR3 sequence (DNA): TGCGCCAGCAGCTTGGGAGGGGTCAACACTGAAGCTTTCTTT.

This chain links TRBV2 with TRBJ2-2; no clear D. From germline, CDR1 is SNHLY and CDR2 FYNNEI. Trimming pared 6 bases from V and 2 bases from J, leaving 10 bases between. This CDR3 has 14 amino acids. CDR3 in DNA: TGTGCCAGCAGGACTCTGGTAAACACCGGGGAGCTGTTTTTT. It encodes CASRTLVNTGELFF.

The rearrangement links TRBV6-1 to TRBJ2-7; D uncertain. The CDR3 loop spans 14 amino acids. Germline values: CDR1 MNHNS, CDR2 SASEGT. The V end was cut by 7 bases, the J end by 2 bases, with 15 bases between. CDR3 DNA sequence: TGTGCCAGCACCCCCCGGTGGCGAGCCTACGAGCAGTACTTC. Its translation: CASTPRWRAYEQYF.

The V and J genes are TRBV18 and TRBJ2-7; 13 nucleotides agree with TRBD2. Germline loops: CDR1 KGHSH, CDR2 LQKENI. CDR3 size: 17 residues. Losses at the gene ends were 0 bases for V and 3 bases for J; bases not matched to a gene: 5. CDR3 DNA sequence: TGTGCCAGCTCACCACCGACTAGCGGGGGGCTACGCTACGAGCAGTACTTC. Translated: CASSPPTSGGLRYEQYF.

V gene TRBV7-8 combines with J gene TRBJ2-7; tentatively, D is TRBD2 (6 bases). The length of the CDR3 is 14 residues. V gave up 5 bases and J gave up 3 bases, with 14 bases separating them. Germline V gene data show CDR1 as SGHVS and CDR2 as FQNEAQ. Here the CDR3 reads CASSPNPGGYEQYF. In DNA form, the CDR3 reads TGTGCCAGCAGCCCTAATCCCGGGGGCTACGAGCAGTACTTC. Supplemented by reference TRBV7-8 and TRBJ2-7, the full variable domain reads GAGVSQSPRYKVAKRGQDVALRCDPISGHVSLFWYQQALGQGPEFLTYFQNEAQLDKSGLPSDRFFAERPEGSVSTLKIQRTQQEDSAVYLCASSPNPGGYEQYFGPGTRLTVT.

This sequence joins TRBV5-4 and TRBJ2-1, with 9 bases that match TRBD1. The CDR3 totals 14 residues. The germline gives CDR1 SGHNT, CDR2 YYREEE (reference sequence). V shed 1 base, J shed 5 bases, and the junction held 1 base outside the gene matches. CDR3 region: CASSLTGGNNEQFF. The CDR3 nucleotides read TGTGCCAGCAGCTTGACAGGGGGCAACAATGAGCAGTTCTTC. Complete variable domain (other parts from reference TRBV5-4 and TRBJ2-1): ETGVTQSPTHLIKTRGQQVTLRCSSQSGHNTVSWYQQALGQGPQFIFQYYREEENGRGNFPPRFSGLQFPNYSSELNVNALELDDSALYLCASSLTGGNNEQFFGPGTRLTVL.

The chain is built from TRBV7-8 and TRBJ1-2; 10 bases fit TRBD1. Germline CDR1 SGHVS, CDR2 FQNEAQ. The V segment lost 5 bases and the J segment 6 bases; nucleotides outside the gene matches: 6. CDR3 size: 14 residues. CDR3 nucleotide sequence: TGTGCCAGCAGCATTCGCGACAGGGGGCATGGCTACACCTTC. This translates into CASSIRDRGHGYTF. The whole variable domain, filled in from reference TRBV7-8 and TRBJ1-2, reads GAGVSQSPRYKVAKRGQDVALRCDPISGHVSLFWYQQALGQGPEFLTYFQNEAQLDKSGLPSDRFFAERPEGSVSTLKIQRTQQEDSAVYLCASSIRDRGHGYTFGSGTRLTVV.

The chain links TRBV19 to TRBJ2-5; possibly TRBD1 or TRBD2 for D (6 bases each). CDR1 is LNHDA, CDR2 SQIVND, per germline (reference sequence). The CDR3 is 17 residues long. Trimming left V 6 bases short and J 2 bases short, with 22 bases between. CDR3 loop: CASSLDPRGVAQETQYF. CDR3 bases: TGTGCCAGTAGCCTAGACCCTAGGGGGGTTGCTCAAGAGACCCAGTACTTC.

This chain uses TRBV7-2 with TRBJ2-7; TRBD1 is a possible D gene (5 bases). There are 11 residues in the CDR3. Germline CDR1 is SGHTA and CDR2 is FQGNSA. Between the trimmed V and J ends, which lost 3 bases and 5 bases, there was a span of 5 bases. This chain's CDR3 is CASSFRDEQYF. The DNA for the CDR3 is TGTGCCAGCAGCTTCAGGGACGAGCAGTACTTC.

The V gene is TRBV5-8, the J gene TRBJ2-5, with no clear D. The CDR3 is 16 residues long. Germline V gives CDR1 SGHTS, CDR2 YDEGEE. Deletions cut 0 bases from V and 3 bases from J, with 15 bases between. The CDR3 bases are TGTGCCAGCAGCTTGGTGGTAGCTCAGGCGAAAGAGACCCAGTACTTC. Its protein product is CASSLVVAQAKETQYF.

The chain couples TRBV30 to TRBJ2-3, with TRBD1 matching over 9 bases. The V gene end was trimmed by 5 bases and the J gene end by 1 base; junction bases not matched to a gene: 7. Germline V CDR1 and CDR2: GTSNPN, SVGIG (reference sequence). The CDR3 contains 15 residues. The CDR3 loop is CAWGLRDRGTDTQYF. CDR3 bases: TGTGCCTGGGGCCTCCGGGACAGGGGCACAGATACGCAGTATTTT.

The genes are TRBV19 and TRBJ2-2; 10 bases line up with TRBD2. Germline CDR1 LNHDA, CDR2 SQIVND (reference sequence). Unmatched junction bases numbered 8, after V lost 7 bases and J lost 3 bases. CDR3 length equals 16 residues. CDR3 DNA sequence: TGTGCCAGTAAACGGGAGCGGGGGGGCGACACCGGGGAGCTGTTTTTT. Translated: CASKRERGGDTGELFF.

The chain carries TRBV19 and TRBJ2-7, with D possibly called TRBD1 or TRBD2 (5 bases each). The CDR3 covers 15 residues. Per germline, CDR1 LNHDA and CDR2 SQIVND (reference sequence). V was cut by 6 bases and J by 2 bases, with 17 bases left in between. CDR3 loop: CASSFRDLQPYEQYF. DNA for the CDR3: TGTGCCAGTAGCTTCCGGGACCTACAGCCCTACGAGCAGTACTTC.

The chain combines TRBV19 with TRBJ1-1; D is unclear. The germline V gene has CDR1 LNHDA and CDR2 SQIVND (reference sequence). V gave up 2 bases and J gave up 6 bases, with 13 bases separating them. CDR3 size: 14 residues. The CDR3 loop is CASSIPGKKAEAFF. For the CDR3, the DNA is TGTGCCAGTAGTATACCCGGAAAGAAGGCTGAAGCTTTCTTT.

The V and J genes are TRBV19 and TRBJ1-4; maybe TRBD1 (5 bases). The germline V gene has CDR1 LNHDA and CDR2 SQIVND (reference sequence). With 9 bases removed from V and 6 bases from J, the gap between germline ends came to 17 bases. The CDR3 covers 14 residues. Here the CDR3 reads CASLQRGGDEKLFF. DNA of the CDR3: TGTGCCAGCCTTCAACGGGGGGGAGATGAAAAACTGTTTTTT.

The chain uses TRBV11-3 and TRBJ2-5, with 8 bases aligning to TRBD2. The germline V gene has CDR1 SGHNT and CDR2 YENEEA. V was pared by 5 bases and J by 7 bases, with 6 bases of the junction left unmatched. The CDR3 sequence is 13 residues long. This CDR3 is CASSPSGSGTQYF. CDR3 in DNA: TGTGCCAGCAGCCCGAGCGGGAGCGGGACCCAGTACTTC.

The chain employs TRBV7-2 and TRBJ1-6; D uncertain. Germline V gene sequence: CDR1 SGHTA, CDR2 FQGNSA. The V and J ends lost 2 bases and 1 base respectively, with 9 bases between them. The CDR3 runs 16 residues. CDR3 protein: CASSLKPGSYNSPLHF. The CDR3 coding sequence is TGTGCCAGCAGCTTAAAGCCGGGTTCCTATAATTCACCCCTCCACTTT. Drawing the rest from reference TRBV7-2 and TRBJ1-6, the complete variable domain is GAGVSQSPSNKVTEKGKDVELRCDPISGHTALYWYRQSLGQGLEFLIYFQGNSAPDKSGLPSDRFSAERTGGSVSTLTIQRTQQEDSAVYLCASSLKPGSYNSPLHFGNGTRLTVT.

This clone was detected once. The chain employs TRBV28 and TRBJ1-2; TRBD1 is a possible D gene (5 bases). V lost 2 bases to trimming and J lost 2 bases, with 12 bases between them. The CDR3 runs to 15 residues. The germline gives CDR1 MDHEN, CDR2 SYDVKM. CDR3 protein: CASSLPATVNYGYTF. CDR3 coding DNA: TGTGCCAGCAGTTTACCCGCGACAGTGAACTATGGCTACACCTTC.

The V and J genes are TRBV25-1 and TRBJ2-3; no firm D call. The V gene's germline CDR1 is MGHDK and CDR2 SYGVNS. This CDR3 comprises 14 residues. V lost 3 bases and J lost 0, with 7 bases in between. DNA for the CDR3: TGTGCCAGCAGTGAGAGTCCTAGCACAGATACGCAGTATTTT. Translating gives CASSESPSTDTQYF.

The V call is TRBV28, the J call TRBJ1-3; unclear D gene. The CDR3 is 14 amino acids. Germline CDR1 is MDHEN and CDR2 is SYDVKM. The germline V and J ends were trimmed by 2 bases and 1 base, with 6 bases remaining between them. CDR3 sequence reads: CASSLLQSGNTIYF. The CDR3 DNA reads TGTGCCAGCAGTTTACTCCAGTCTGGAAACACCATATATTTT.

The rearrangement uses TRBV2 and TRBJ1-3; perhaps TRBD1 as D (6 bases). The V gene lost 8 bases and the J gene lost 0 bases, with 8 bases spanning the gap. Germline V lookup: CDR1 SNHLY, CDR2 FYNNEI. The CDR3 loop spans 13 amino acids. DNA for the CDR3: TGTGCCAGCGGACAGCACTCTGGAAACACCATATATTTT. It encodes CASGQHSGNTIYF.

The chain combines TRBV2 with TRBJ2-1; the match to TRBD2 covers 12 bases. Germline-derived CDR1 and CDR2 are SNHLY and FYNNEI. CDR3 size: 15 residues. V shed 6 bases, J shed 4 bases, and the junction held 4 bases outside the gene matches. CDR3 DNA: TGTGCCAGCAGACTAGCGGGGGGAGCTTACAATGAGCAGTTCTTC. Translated: CASRLAGGAYNEQFF.

The gene calls are TRBV18 and TRBJ1-2, with 7 positions matching TRBD1. Germline V gene lookup returns CDR1 KGHSH and CDR2 LQKENI. The V and J ends lost 4 bases and 0 bases, in that order; junction bases with no gene match: 8. The CDR3 totals 16 residues. CDR3 protein: CASSQSRQGANYGYTF. The CDR3 DNA reads as TGTGCCAGCTCACAATCAAGACAGGGCGCTAACTATGGCTACACCTTC. Using reference TRBV18 and TRBJ1-2 for the parts outside the CDR3, the full variable domain is NAGVMQNPRHLVRRRGQEARLRCSPMKGHSHVYWYRQLPEEGLKFMVYLQKENIIDESGMPKERFSAEFPKEGPSILRIQQVVRGDSAAYFCASSQSRQGANYGYTFGSGTRLTVV.

This clone was seen a single time. The chain combines TRBV7-6 with TRBJ2-7, with 10 positions matching TRBD1. Germline V lookup: CDR1 SGHVS, CDR2 FNYEAQ. The ends lost 1 base at V and 7 bases at J; junction bases unmatched: 4. This CDR3 comprises 14 residues. Here the CDR3 DNA reads TGTGCCAGCAGCTTAGGACAGGGGGCAGGGGAGCAGTACTTC. It encodes CASSLGQGAGEQYF. Together with reference TRBV7-6 and TRBJ2-7, the CDR3 gives the full variable domain: GAGVSQSPRYKVTKRGQDVALRCDPISGHVSLYWYRQALGQGPEFLTYFNYEAQQDKSGLPNDRFSAERPEGSISTLTIQRTEQRDSAMYRCASSLGQGAGEQYFGPGTRLTVT.

The gene calls are TRBV19 and TRBJ2-1; tentatively, D is TRBD1 (5 bases). This CDR3 has 12 amino acids. Trimming left V 5 bases short and J 8 bases short, with 10 bases between. CDR1 and CDR2 (germline): LNHDA, SQIVND (reference sequence). The CDR3 DNA reads TGTGCCAGTAGTCTTAGGGGCTATGAGCAGTTCTTC. Its translation is CASSLRGYEQFF.

The V and J genes are TRBV4-1 and TRBJ1-1; 7 bases align to TRBD1. The length of the CDR3 is 16 residues. J lost 3 bases, V lost 1 base, and 8 bases had no gene match. Germline V gives CDR1 MGHRA, CDR2 YSYEKL. The CDR3 is CASSQGEGASDTEAFF. CDR3 bases: TGCGCCAGCAGCCAAGGGGAGGGGGCATCGGACACTGAAGCTTTCTTT.

The chain uses TRBV19 and TRBJ2-3; the D gene could be TRBD1 or TRBD2 (6 bases each). Germline CDR1 LNHDA, CDR2 SQIVND (reference sequence). This CDR3 spans 16 amino acids. V dropped 3 bases and J dropped 9 bases, with 22 bases sitting between them. CDR3 sequence (DNA): TGTGCCAGTAGTATTACCCGGACAGCGGGTCCTTCGACGCAGTATTTT. Protein: CASSITRTAGPSTQYF.

This sequence joins TRBV28 and TRBJ1-2; a possible D gene is TRBD1 (5 bases). V was clipped by 2 bases and J by 3 bases, with 16 bases between them. The length of the CDR3 is 16 residues. Germline V gives CDR1 MDHEN, CDR2 SYDVKM. CDR3 residues: CASSLPPAGSDYGYTF. CDR3 DNA sequence: TGTGCCAGCAGTTTACCCCCAGCAGGGAGCGACTATGGCTACACCTTC.

The gene calls are TRBV10-3 and TRBJ1-4; D unclear. Germline-derived CDR1 and CDR2 are ENHRY and SYGVKD. With 4 bases removed from V and 6 bases from J, the gap between germline ends came to 12 bases. The CDR3 sequence is 14 residues long. In DNA form, the CDR3 reads TGTGCCATCAGTGCGGCGGGAGGACATGAAAAACTGTTTTTT. Translating it yields CAISAAGGHEKLFF.